This T cell receptor (beta chain) came from a study of cytomegalovirus exposure and HLA in healthy donors. This table comes from immunoSEQ multiplex PCR, and its TCRdb copy is limited to in-frame clones, with some not included. The sample lists fewer than 400,000 clones; 88% were seen once. The CDR3 sequence is 15 residues long. Germline CDR1 LGHNA, CDR2 YNFKEQ. The trim removed 4 bases at V and 4 bases at J, leaving 6 bases unmatched. The specimen was PBMCs. The V call is TRBV4-2, the J call TRBJ2-2; 7 bases align to TRBD1. This receptor was identified in a young man in good health and CMV-seronegative. The CDR3 spells CASSPKGQSTGELFF. DNA of the CDR3: TGTGCCAGCAGCCCTAAGGGACAGAGCACCGGGGAGCTGTTTTTT.